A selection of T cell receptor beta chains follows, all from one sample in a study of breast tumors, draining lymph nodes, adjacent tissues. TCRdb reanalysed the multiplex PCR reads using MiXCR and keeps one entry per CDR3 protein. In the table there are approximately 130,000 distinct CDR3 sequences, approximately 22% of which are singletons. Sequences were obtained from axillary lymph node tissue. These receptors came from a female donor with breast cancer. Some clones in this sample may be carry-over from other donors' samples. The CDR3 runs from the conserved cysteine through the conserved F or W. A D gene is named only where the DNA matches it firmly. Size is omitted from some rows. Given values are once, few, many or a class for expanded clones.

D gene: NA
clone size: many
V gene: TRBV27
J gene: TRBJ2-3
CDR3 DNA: TGTGCCAGCGCTAGAAGAGGGGGGGGGCCAGATACGCAGTATTTT
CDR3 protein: CASARRGGGPDTQYF

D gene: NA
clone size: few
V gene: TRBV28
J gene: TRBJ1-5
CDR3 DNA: TGTGCCAGCCAGATCGGGAATCAGCCCCAGCATTTT
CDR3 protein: CASQIGNQPQHF

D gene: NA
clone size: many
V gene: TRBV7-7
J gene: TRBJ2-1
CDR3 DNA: TGTGCTAGCGGATCACACAATGAGCAGTTCTTC
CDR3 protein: CASGSHNEQFF

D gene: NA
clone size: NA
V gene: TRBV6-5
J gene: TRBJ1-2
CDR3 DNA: TGTGCCAGCAGTAGTGGATTCAGCTATGGCTACACCTTC
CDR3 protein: CASSSGFSYGYTF

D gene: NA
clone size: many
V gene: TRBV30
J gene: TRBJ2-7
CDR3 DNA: TGTGCCTGGAGTGGTGACTACGAGCAGTACTTC
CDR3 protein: CAWSGDYEQYF

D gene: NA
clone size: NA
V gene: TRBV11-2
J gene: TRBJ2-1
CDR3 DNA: TGTGCCAGCAGCTATCTTTTGGGGGACGGTGAGCAGTTCTTC
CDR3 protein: CASSYLLGDGEQFF

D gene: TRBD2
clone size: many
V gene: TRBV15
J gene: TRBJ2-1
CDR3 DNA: TGTGCCACCAGCATCTCTAGCGGAAGCTCCTACAATGAGCAGTTCTTC
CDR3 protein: CATSISSGSSYNEQFF

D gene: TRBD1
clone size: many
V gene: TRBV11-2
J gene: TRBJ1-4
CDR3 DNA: TGTGCCAGCAGCCACACATTCGGGACAGGGAATGAAAAACTGTTTTTT
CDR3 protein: CASSHTFGTGNEKLFF

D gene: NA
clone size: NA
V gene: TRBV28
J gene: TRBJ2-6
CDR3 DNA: TGTGCCAGCACCGTAGGGGCGGGGGCGGCAGGGGCCAACGTCCTGACTTTC
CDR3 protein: CASTVGAGAAGANVLTF

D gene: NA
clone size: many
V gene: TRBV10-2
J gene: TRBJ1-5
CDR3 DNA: TGCGCCAGCAGTACGCGGACAGCGGGAGGCAATCAGCCCCAGCATTTT
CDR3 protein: CASSTRTAGGNQPQHF

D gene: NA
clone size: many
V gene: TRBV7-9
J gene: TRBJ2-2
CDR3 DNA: TGTGCCAGCAGTTCTGAGGGGGCCGGGGAGCTGTTTTTT
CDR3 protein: CASSSEGAGELFF

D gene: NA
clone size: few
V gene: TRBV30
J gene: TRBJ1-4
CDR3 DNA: TGTGCCTGGAGTGTTTGGCGGAATAATGAAAAACTGTTTTTT
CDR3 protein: CAWSVWRNNEKLFF

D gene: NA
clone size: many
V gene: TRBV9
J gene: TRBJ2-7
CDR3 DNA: TGTGCCAGCAGCGTAGATCCCGGCTCCTACGAGCAGTACTTC
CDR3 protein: CASSVDPGSYEQYF

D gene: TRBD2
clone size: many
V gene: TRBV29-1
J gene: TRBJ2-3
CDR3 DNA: TGCAGCGTTGAAGATCTGGCGGGAGGACTTAGCACAGATACGCAGTATTTT
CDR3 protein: CSVEDLAGGLSTDTQYF

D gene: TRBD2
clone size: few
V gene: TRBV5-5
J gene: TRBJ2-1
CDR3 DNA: TGTGCCAGCCCCCCCGCGGGGGGGGACTCCTACAATGAGCAGTTCTTC
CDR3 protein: CASPPAGGDSYNEQFF

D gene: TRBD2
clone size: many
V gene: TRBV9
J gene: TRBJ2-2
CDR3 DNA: TGTGCCAGCAGCGTAGGGGGGACTAGCCTCGCCGGGGAGCTGTTTTTT
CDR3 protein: CASSVGGTSLAGELFF

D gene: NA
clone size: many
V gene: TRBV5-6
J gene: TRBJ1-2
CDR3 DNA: TGTGCCAGCAGCCCCCGGGACGGCCCTGGGGGCTACACCTTC
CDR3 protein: CASSPRDGPGGYTF

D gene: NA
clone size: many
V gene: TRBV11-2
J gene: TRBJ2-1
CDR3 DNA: TGTGCCAGCAGCTTAGATAAGGCGGGGCACCAGTTCTTC
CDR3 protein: CASSLDKAGHQFF

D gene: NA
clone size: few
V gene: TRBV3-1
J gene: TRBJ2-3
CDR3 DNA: TGTACCAGCAGCCAGGCCTACCTAGGGACAGATACGCAGTATTTT
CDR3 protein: CTSSQAYLGTDTQYF

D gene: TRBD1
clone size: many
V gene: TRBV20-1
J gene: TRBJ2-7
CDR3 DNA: TGCAGTGCTCCTCTAGGGGACAGGGAGTTCTACGAGCAGTACTTC
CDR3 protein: CSAPLGDREFYEQYF

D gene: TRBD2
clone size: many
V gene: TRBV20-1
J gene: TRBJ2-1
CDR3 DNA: TGCAGTGCTCCTGGGACTAGCGGGAGGAGGTCTTACAATGAGCAGTTCTTC
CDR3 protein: CSAPGTSGRRSYNEQFF

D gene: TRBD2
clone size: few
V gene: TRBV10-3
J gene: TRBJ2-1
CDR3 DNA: TGTGCCATCAGGGGGGGAGCGGGAGACAATGAGCAGTTCTTC
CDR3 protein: CAIRGGAGDNEQFF

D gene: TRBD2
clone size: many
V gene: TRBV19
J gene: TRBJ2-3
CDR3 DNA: TGTGCCAGTAGTGTACTAGCGGGGCGGCAGTATTTT
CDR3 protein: CASSVLAGRQYF

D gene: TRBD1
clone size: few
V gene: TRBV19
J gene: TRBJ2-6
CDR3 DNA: TGTGCCAGTAGTACGCGACAGGGGCAATCTGGGGCCAACGTCCTGACTTTC
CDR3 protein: CASSTRQGQSGANVLTF

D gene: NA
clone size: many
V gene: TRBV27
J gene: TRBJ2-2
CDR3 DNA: TGTGCCAGCAGTTTATCGACAGGCGTCGGGGAGCTGTTTTTT
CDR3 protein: CASSLSTGVGELFF

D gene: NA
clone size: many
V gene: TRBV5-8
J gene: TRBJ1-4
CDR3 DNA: TGTGCCAGCAGCCCCGGACAGCCACTTACTAATGAAAAACTGTTTTTT
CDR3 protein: CASSPGQPLTNEKLFF

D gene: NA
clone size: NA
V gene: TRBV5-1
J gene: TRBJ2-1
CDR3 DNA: TGCGCCAGCAGCGAGCATAGTGCCCATAGCTCCTACAATGAGCAGTTCTTC
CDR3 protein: CASSEHSAHSSYNEQFF

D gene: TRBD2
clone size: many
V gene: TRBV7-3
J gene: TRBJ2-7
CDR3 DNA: TGTGCCAGCAAGAGGACTAGCGGGCCCTTATGGAACGAGCAGTACTTC
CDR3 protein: CASKRTSGPLWNEQYF

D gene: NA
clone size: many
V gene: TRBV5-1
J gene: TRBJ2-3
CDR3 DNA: TGCGCCAGCAGCTTGTATAAACCGTCGGATACGCAGTATTTT
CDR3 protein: CASSLYKPSDTQYF

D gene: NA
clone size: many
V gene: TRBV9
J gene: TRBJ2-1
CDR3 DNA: TGTGCCAGCAGCGTAGTCGGCGGTGAGCAGTTCTTC
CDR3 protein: CASSVVGGEQFF

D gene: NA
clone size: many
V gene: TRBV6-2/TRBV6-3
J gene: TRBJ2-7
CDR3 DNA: TGTGCCAGCAGTTCAAACACGGGTGAGCAGTACTTC
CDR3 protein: CASSSNTGEQYF

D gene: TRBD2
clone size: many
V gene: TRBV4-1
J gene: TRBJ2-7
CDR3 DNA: TGCGCCAGCAGCCCCTCATTAATAGCGGGAAACAAGCAGTACTTC
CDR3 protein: CASSPSLIAGNKQYF

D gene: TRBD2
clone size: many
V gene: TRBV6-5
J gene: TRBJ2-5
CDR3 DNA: TGTGCCAGCAGGACTAGCGGGAGATTGGAAACCCAGTACTTC
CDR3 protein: CASRTSGRLETQYF

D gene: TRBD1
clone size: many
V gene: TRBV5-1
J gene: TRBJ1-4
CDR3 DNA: TGCGCCAGCAGCTCAGGGGGAGGGGATGAAAAACTGTTTTTT
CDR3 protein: CASSSGGGDEKLFF

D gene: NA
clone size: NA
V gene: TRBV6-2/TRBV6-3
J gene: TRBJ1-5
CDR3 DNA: TGTGCCAGCAGCGCGGGACTCATCAATCAGCCCCAGCATTTT
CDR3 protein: CASSAGLINQPQHF

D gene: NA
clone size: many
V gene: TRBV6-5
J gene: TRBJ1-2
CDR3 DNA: TGTGCCAGCAGTTACCTACGGACAGTCAAAGTGGGCTACACCTTC
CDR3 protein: CASSYLRTVKVGYTF

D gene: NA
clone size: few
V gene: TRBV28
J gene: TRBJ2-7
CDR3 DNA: TGTGCCAGCAATGTGGGAGATTCCTACGAGCAGTACTTC
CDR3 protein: CASNVGDSYEQYF

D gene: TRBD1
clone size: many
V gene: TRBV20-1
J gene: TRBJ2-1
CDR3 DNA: TGCAGTGCTAGAGATCGGACAGGGGGATGGTATGAGCAGTTCTTC
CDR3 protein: CSARDRTGGWYEQFF

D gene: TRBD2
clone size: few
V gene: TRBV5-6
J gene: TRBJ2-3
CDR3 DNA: TGTGCCAGCAGCTTGGGGATTGGACTAGACCCAGATACGCAGTATTTT
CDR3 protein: CASSLGIGLDPDTQYF

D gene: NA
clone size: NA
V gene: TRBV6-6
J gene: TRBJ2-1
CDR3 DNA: TGTGCCACGACAGGGCTAGCGAGCTACAATGAGCAGTTCTTC
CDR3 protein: CATTGLASYNEQFF

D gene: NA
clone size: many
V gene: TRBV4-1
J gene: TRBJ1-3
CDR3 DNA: TGCGCCAGCAGCCAAGCCAGGATCTCTGGAAACACCATATATTTT
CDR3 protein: CASSQARISGNTIYF

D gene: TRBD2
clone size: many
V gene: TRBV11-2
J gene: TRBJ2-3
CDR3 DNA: TGTGCCAGCAGCCCGACTAGCTCCCGCACAGATACGCAGTATTTT
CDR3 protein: CASSPTSSRTDTQYF

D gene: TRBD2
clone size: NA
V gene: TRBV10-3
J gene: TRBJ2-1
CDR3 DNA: TGTGCCATCAGTGTTAGCGGGAGCTCCTACAATCAGCAGTTCTTC
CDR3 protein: CAISVSGSSYNQQFF

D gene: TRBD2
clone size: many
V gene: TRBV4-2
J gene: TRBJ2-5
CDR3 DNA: TGTGCCAGCAGCACCGGGACTAGCGGGAACCCATTCCAAGAGACCCAGTACTTC
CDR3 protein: CASSTGTSGNPFQETQYF

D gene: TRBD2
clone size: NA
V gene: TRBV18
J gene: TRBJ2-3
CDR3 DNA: TGTGCCAGCTCACCTCCGGGACTAGCGGGCCCTAGCACAGATACGCAGTATTTT
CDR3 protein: CASSPPGLAGPSTDTQYF

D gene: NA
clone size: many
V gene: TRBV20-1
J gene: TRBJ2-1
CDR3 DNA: TGCAGTGCCCATACCCTACCCTCCCTAACGAACAATGAGCAGTTCTTC
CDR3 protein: CSAHTLPSLTNNEQFF

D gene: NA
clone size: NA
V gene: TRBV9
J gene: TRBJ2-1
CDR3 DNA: TGTGCCAGCAGCGTAGGACGGGCCTACAATGAGCAGTTCTTC
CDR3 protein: CASSVGRAYNEQFF

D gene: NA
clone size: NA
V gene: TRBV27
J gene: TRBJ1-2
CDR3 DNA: TGTGCCAGCAGTTTAATAGGGAGTTATGGCCACACCTTC
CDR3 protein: CASSLIGSYGHTF

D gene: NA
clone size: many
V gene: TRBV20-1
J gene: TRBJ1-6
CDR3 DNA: TGCAGTGCTAGAGGGCTGCGGGCAGGGGTTAATTCACCCCTCCACTTT
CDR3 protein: CSARGLRAGVNSPLHF

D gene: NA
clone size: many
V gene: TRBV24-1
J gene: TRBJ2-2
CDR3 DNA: TGTGCCACCAGTGATCCGCCCGGGCCAGGGGAGCTGTTTTTT
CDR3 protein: CATSDPPGPGELFF

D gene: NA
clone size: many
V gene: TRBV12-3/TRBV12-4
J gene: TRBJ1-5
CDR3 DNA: TGTGCCAGCAGCCCAGGTGGGCCCCAGCATTTT
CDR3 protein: CASSPGGPQHF

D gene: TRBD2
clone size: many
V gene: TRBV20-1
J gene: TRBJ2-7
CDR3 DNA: TGCAGTGCTAGATCACGGGAGCGGGAGACCTACGAGCAGTACTTC
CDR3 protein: CSARSRERETYEQYF

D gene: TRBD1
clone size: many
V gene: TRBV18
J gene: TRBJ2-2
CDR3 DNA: TGTGCCAGCTCAGCGACGACAGGGGGCGTCGCCGGGGAGCTGTTTTTT
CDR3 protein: CASSATTGGVAGELFF

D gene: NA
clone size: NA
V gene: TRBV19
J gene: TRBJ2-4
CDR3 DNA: TGTGCCAGTAGCCAAGGGCGGATACAGGGATTTGAGTGTGGGTACTTC
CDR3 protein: CASSQGRIQGFECGYF

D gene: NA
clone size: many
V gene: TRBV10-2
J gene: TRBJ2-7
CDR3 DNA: TGCGCCAGCAGCTCTGGGACCGTTGAGCAGTACTTC
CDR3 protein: CASSSGTVEQYF